These T cell receptor beta chains were read from a single sample in a study of post-analysis software for immune sequencing data. A single record per CDR3 protein comes from TCRdb applying MiXCR to the PCR reads. The sample carries 450,000 to 700,000 distinct CDR3 sequences, about 40% recorded once. Sequenced sample: blood. These receptors all come from a girl aged 5-17 years with multiple sclerosis. Both conserved end residues are part of each CDR3. D genes are given only for firm matches. Expanded clones are given a class, and other clones once, few, many or no size at all.

>TRBV5-1|TRBJ2-5|TRBD2|.
CASTSGSPKETQYF
TGCGCCAGCACTAGCGGGAGTCCAAAAGAGACCCAGTACTTC
>TRBV5-1|TRBJ2-7|TRBD1|.
CASAHPPGQGSYEQYF
TGCGCCAGCGCGCACCCCCCGGGACAGGGATCCTACGAGCAGTACTTC
>TRBV4-2|TRBJ2-7|.|.
CASSQLHRDSYEQYF
TGTGCCAGCAGCCAGTTACACAGGGATTCCTACGAGCAGTACTTC
>TRBV5-1|TRBJ2-5|.|.
CASSQLGAVEETQYF
TGCGCCAGCAGCCAGCTTGGAGCGGTCGAAGAGACCCAGTACTTC
>TRBV20-1|TRBJ2-3|.|.
CSARDTGTDTQYF
TGCAGTGCTAGAGATACGGGGACAGATACGCAGTATTTT
>TRBV5-1|TRBJ1-1|.|once
CASSLEDGTEAFF
TGCGCCAGCAGCTTGGAAGACGGTACTGAAGCTTTCTTT
>TRBV5-6|TRBJ1-4|.|few
CASSLMIRAAEKLFF
TGTGCCAGCAGCTTGATGATTCGGGCAGCCGAAAAACTGTTTTTT
>TRBV7-9|TRBJ2-1|TRBD1|few
CASRTGTGVNEQFF
TGTGCCAGCAGAACCGGGACAGGGGTCAATGAGCAGTTCTTC
>TRBV20-1|TRBJ1-2|.|.
CSARKDATGDGYTF
TGCAGTGCTAGAAAGGACGCGACTGGTGATGGCTACACCTTC
>TRBV5-1|TRBJ2-3|.|once
CASSLGTSTYTDTQYF
TGCGCCAGCAGCCTAGGGACTTCCACTTACACAGATACGCAGTATTTT
>TRBV7-2|TRBJ2-5|.|few
CASSLWAGRQETQYF
TGTGCCAGCAGCTTATGGGCGGGGCGCCAAGAGACCCAGTACTTC
>TRBV29-1|TRBJ2-7|.|.
CSVVVPYEQYF
TGCAGCGTCGTCGTTCCCTACGAGCAGTACTTC
>TRBV29-1|TRBJ1-2|.|.
CSSGGAGGYTF
TGCAGCTCTGGGGGGGCAGGAGGCTACACCTTC
>TRBV28|TRBJ2-1|TRBD2|.
CASSFSVAGREQFF
TGTGCCAGCAGTTTCTCGGTAGCGGGGCGGGAGCAGTTCTTC
>TRBV13|TRBJ1-2|.|once
CASSHGGYTF
TGTGCCAGCTCCCACGGGGGCTACACCTTC
>TRBV3-1|TRBJ1-1|.|.
CASSPGTGAYTEAFF
TGTGCCAGCAGCCCCGGTACGGGGGCTTACACTGAAGCTTTCTTT
>TRBV10-3|TRBJ1-2|TRBD1|few
CAISQGGTGDYGYTF
TGTGCCATCAGTCAAGGGGGGACAGGGGACTATGGCTACACCTTC
>TRBV6-6|TRBJ2-7|.|.
CASMRNGPDYEQYF
TGTGCCAGCATGAGGAACGGGCCCGACTACGAGCAGTACTTC
>TRBV5-1|TRBJ1-1|TRBD1|.
CASAGTGPEAFF
TGCGCCAGCGCCGGGACAGGGCCTGAAGCTTTCTTT
>TRBV29-1|TRBJ2-5|TRBD1|.
CSVDQGAETQYF
TGCAGCGTTGACCAGGGGGCAGAGACCCAGTACTTC
>TRBV20-1|TRBJ2-1|TRBD2|few
CSASTSGRAYNEQFF
TGCAGTGCTTCAACTAGCGGGAGGGCCTACAATGAGCAGTTCTTC
>TRBV20-1|TRBJ2-1|TRBD2|.
CSARGLAGGSNEQFF
TGCAGTGCTAGGGGGCTAGCGGGAGGGTCTAATGAGCAGTTCTTC
>TRBV7-9|TRBJ1-1|.|.
CASSLVLHQGMNTEAFF
TGTGCCAGCAGCTTAGTATTGCATCAGGGGATGAACACTGAAGCTTTCTTT
>TRBV10-1|TRBJ2-7|TRBD2|few
CASSESTSGTAYEQYF
TGCGCCAGCAGTGAGTCGACTAGCGGGACCGCCTACGAGCAGTACTTC
>TRBV7-3|TRBJ2-3|.|many
CASSLVGLTDTQYF
TGTGCCAGCAGCCTCGTCGGGCTCACAGATACGCAGTATTTT
>TRBV20-1|TRBJ2-7|TRBD1|.
CSATGTELSYEQYF
TGCAGTGCTACCGGGACAGAGCTCTCCTACGAGCAGTACTTC
>TRBV7-9|TRBJ2-1|.|few
CASSLSEVYNEQFF
TGTGCCAGCAGCTTATCCGAGGTCTACAATGAGCAGTTCTTC
>TRBV6-6|TRBJ2-5|TRBD1|.
CASTAPGTGLGETQYF
TGTGCCAGCACTGCCCCAGGGACAGGGCTCGGTGAGACCCAGTACTTC
>TRBV24-1|TRBJ2-3|.|.
CATSETGRDPDTQYF
TGTGCCACCAGTGAAACGGGGAGAGACCCAGATACGCAGTATTTT
>TRBV10-3|TRBJ1-4|.|.
CAISEHIATNEKLFF
TGTGCCATCAGTGAGCACATTGCAACTAATGAAAAACTGTTTTTT
>TRBV20-1|TRBJ2-1|TRBD2|.
CSARGGLVSEQFF
TGCAGTGCTAGAGGGGGACTAGTGAGTGAGCAGTTCTTC
>TRBV12-3/TRBV12-4|TRBJ2-7|.|.
CASSSDPGVYEQYF
TGTGCCAGCAGTTCAGACCCAGGGGTCTACGAGCAGTACTTC
>TRBV5-1|TRBJ2-7|.|.
CASSIHPGDRYEQYF
TGCGCCAGCAGCATACATCCAGGGGATAGGTACGAGCAGTACTTC
>TRBV5-1|TRBJ2-5|.|few
CASSLAGVSNEQYF
TGCGCCAGCAGCTTGGCCGGAGTCTCTAATGAGCAGTACTTC
>TRBV10-3|TRBJ2-3|.|few
CAISVSLGGDTQYF
TGTGCCATCAGTGTCTCGCTGGGTGGAGATACGCAGTATTTT
>TRBV5-1|TRBJ2-1|TRBD1|.
CASSLGGPGQVEQFF
TGCGCCAGCAGCTTGGGGGGCCCGGGACAGGTGGAGCAGTTCTTC
>TRBV3-1|TRBJ1-2|.|.
CASSQAVPNGYTF
TGTGCCAGCAGCCAAGCGGTGCCGAATGGCTACACCTTC
>TRBV18|TRBJ1-4|.|.
CASSRKPGTVNEKLFF
TGTGCCAGCTCACGGAAACCGGGGACGGTTAATGAAAAACTGTTTTTT
>TRBV12-3/TRBV12-4|TRBJ2-1|.|.
CASSRLTGDLVGYNEQFF
TGTGCCAGCAGCCGTTTAACCGGGGACCTGGTGGGGTACAATGAGCAGTTCTTC